This TCR beta chain comes out of a study of blood T cell repertoires in COVID-19. Overall study context: In each case, the material was cDNA or gDNA derived from T cells, B-cell-depleted T cells, or PBMCs.

Seattle patient enrollment occurred during active infection, with longitudinal follow-up thereafter. Trimming left V 9 bases short and J 8 bases short, with 16 bases between. The CDR3 has 12 amino acids. The germline gives CDR1 LNHDA, CDR2 SQIVND (reference sequence). The data were produced by immunoSEQ multiplex PCR, yet TCRdb's version contains in-frame clones alone and is incomplete. The sample yields fewer than 300,000 clones, about 88% seen once. The TCR originated in a human donor with COVID-19, enrolled during active disease. The donor label of this sample is uncertain. The chain is built from TRBV19 and TRBJ1-2, with D possibly being TRBD1 (6 bases). Input material: peripheral blood. CDR3 amino acids: CASQDRRYGYTF. Written as DNA, the CDR3 is TGTGCCAGCCAAGACAGGCGCTACGGCTACACCTTC.